This TCR beta chain was captured in a study of blood T cell repertoires in COVID-19. Across the whole study: COVID-19 samples from acute and convalescent phases originated in the United States, Italy and Spain. Sample material is recorded as cDNA or gDNA derived from T cells, B-cell-depleted T cells, or PBMCs.

Per the original data handling: Estimates of nucleated cell counts were drawn from the amplification of reference gene primers. Assay used: immunoSEQ multiplex PCR; TCRdb lists only in-frame clones, some missing. V, J and clone size are taken as reported in that table, and D and trimming were inferred from the DNA itself. The sample yields 43,000 or so clones, around 83% seen once. The CDR3 runs to 12 residues. Trimming pared 2 bases from V and 1 base from J, leaving 2 bases between. Germline CDR1 is SGHDN and CDR2 is FVKESK. V usage is TRBV14 and J usage is TRBJ1-2; D gene uncertain. The clonotype was recovered from a woman of 80 years or more with acute or convalescent COVID-19. The specimen sequenced was peripheral blood. Written as DNA, the CDR3 is TGTGCCAGCAGCCAATATAACTATGGCTACACCTTC. Translated, it gives CASSQYNYGYTF.